This T cell receptor (beta chain) emerged from a study of tissue T cells after allogeneic stem cell transplantation. Sequencing of TCRbeta CDR3 at survey depth gave sequences and template counts. Method: immunoSEQ multiplex PCR; TCRdb's copy keeps in-frame clones and lacks some. There are thousands of clones in the sample; about 43% occur only once, and about 42% lies in the top ten. This clone rates as hyperexpanded. The gene names given are mouse names. The CDR3 end falls 1 residue outside the read, so it is completed with the germline J gene. The time point here: mouse harvest day 14 after allogeneic transplant. The graft held 10^6 splenic CD5+ T cells and 10^7 T-cell-depleted bone marrow cells. The V and J ends lost 0 bases and 3 bases respectively, with 4 bases between them. Germline V lookup: CDR1 NNHDY, CDR2 SYVADS. The length of the CDR3 is 12 residues.

Sequencing was performed on gut tissue. The chain joins TRBV13-3 to TRBJ2-7, with D unresolved. The clonotype was recovered from a female BALB/c mouse given C57BL/6 T cells with graft-versus-host disease after an allogeneic hematopoietic cell transplant. The part of the CDR3 DNA that was read is TGTGCCAGCAGTGATGCGATCTATGAACAGTAC. It specifies CASSDAIYEQY. The CDR3, in full, reads CASSDAIYEQYF.